These 26 T cell receptor beta chains were sequenced from one sample in a study of response to subunit inactivated influenza vaccine. TCRdb re-called the RT-PCR reads through MiXCR, storing one row per CDR3 protein. The top ten clones hold roughly 12% of a sample with about 520,000 distinct CDR3 sequences, 11% of them seen once. Specimen: PBMCs from blood, collected roughly 45 days after vaccination. The receptors were sampled from a man in his fifties or sixties who received an inactivated influenza vaccine.

As to this clonotype: A read error may produce the germline difference seen at one junction end. The V and J genes are TRBV12-3 or TRBV12-4 and TRBJ2-3; perhaps TRBD1 as D (5 bases). The CDR3 runs 14 residues. For the CDR3, the DNA is TGTACCAGCCATCTAAGGGGTGGCACAGATACGCAGTATTTT. Amino acids: CTSHLRGGTDTQYF.

This clonotype was observed many times. The CDR3 is CASSSPVYEQYF. CDR3 coding DNA: TGTGCCAGCAGCTCCCCCGTCTACGAGCAGTACTTC. This sequence joins TRBV12-3 or TRBV12-4 and TRBJ2-7, with no clear D. This CDR3 has 12 amino acids. The V gene lost 6 bases and the J gene lost 3 bases, with 9 bases spanning the gap.

The V gene is TRBV4-3, the J gene TRBJ1-4; tentative D call: TRBD1 (6 bases). Trimming pared 4 bases from V and 7 bases from J, leaving 19 bases between. This CDR3 is built from 16 residues. Germline values: CDR1 LGHNA, CDR2 YSLEER. The CDR3 region is CASSPRGSRLSEKLFF. In DNA form, the CDR3 reads TGCGCCAGCAGCCCAAGGGGGAGTCGTTTGAGTGAAAAACTGTTTTTT.

About this clonotype: A read error may produce the germline difference seen at one junction end. V is TRBV20-1 and J is TRBJ2-5; 8 bases fit TRBD1. CDR3 size: 15 residues. In germline, CDR1 is DFQATT, CDR2 SNEGSKA (reference sequence). The CDR3 spells CCARVFGQGQETQYF. CDR3 coding DNA: TGCTGTGCTAGAGTATTCGGACAGGGCCAAGAGACCCAGTACTTC.

The chain combines TRBV18 with TRBJ2-7; a weak D match, TRBD1 (5 bases). Germline CDR1 and CDR2: KGHSH and LQKENI. The CDR3 loop spans 13 amino acids. V lost 2 bases to trimming and J lost 6 bases, with 11 bases between them. This CDR3 is CASSPGALVEQYF. Written as DNA, the CDR3 is TGTGCCAGCTCACCAGGGGCGCTCGTCGAGCAGTACTTC.

This clonotype was counted many times. The genes are TRBV29-1 and TRBJ2-5; D is unresolved. V was shortened by 6 bases and J by 5 bases, with 16 bases between the two germline ends. Looked up from germline, CDR1 is SQVTM and CDR2 is ANQGSEA. This CDR3 spans 13 amino acids. CDR3 sequence (DNA): TGCAGCGTGCGCGGCACCTTAGGGGAGACCCAGTACTTC. It translates to CSVRGTLGETQYF.

The table lists this clonotype with a few counts. This rearrangement joins TRBV7-2 to TRBJ2-5; 7 nucleotides match TRBD2. Germline CDR1 reads SGHTA; CDR2 reads FQGNSA. There are 16 residues in the CDR3. The trim removed 1 base at V and 2 bases at J, leaving 7 bases unmatched. CDR3 protein: CASSLGLAEGQETQYF. The CDR3 region has the DNA TGTGCCAGCAGCTTAGGGCTAGCGGAAGGACAAGAGACCCAGTACTTC. The whole variable domain, filled in from reference TRBV7-2 and TRBJ2-5, reads GAGVSQSPSNKVTEKGKDVELRCDPISGHTALYWYRQSLGQGLEFLIYFQGNSAPDKSGLPSDRFSAERTGGSVSTLTIQRTQQEDSAVYLCASSLGLAEGQETQYFGPGTRLLVL.

This clonotype was counted at least ten times. The chain is built from TRBV20-1 and TRBJ2-3, with TRBD2 identical over 9 bases. CDR3 size: 14 residues. J was trimmed by 1 base and V by 5 bases; bases with no gene match: 4. Germline values: CDR1 DFQATT, CDR2 SNEGSKA (reference sequence). CDR3 amino acids: CSAARTSGTDTQYF. For the CDR3, the DNA is TGCAGTGCTGCCCGGACTAGCGGCACAGATACGCAGTATTTT.

This clonotype showed up just a few times. This sequence joins TRBV4-3 and TRBJ2-2; a possible D gene is TRBD1 (5 bases). With 1 base removed from V and 4 bases from J, the gap between germline ends came to 10 bases. CDR1 is LGHNA and CDR2 is YSLEER in the germline V gene. The CDR3 totals 15 residues. For the CDR3, the DNA is TGCGCCAGCAGCCAAGTCCGGACAACCACCGGGGAGCTGTTTTTT. This encodes CASSQVRTTTGELFF.

This clonotype was counted between two and nine times. J is TRBJ2-7 and V is TRBV7-2; 10 bases are a match to TRBD2. The CDR3 has 15 residues. Per germline, CDR1 SGHTA and CDR2 FQGNSA. The junction had 6 bases not matched to a gene; V was cut back by 5 bases and J by 2 bases. CDR3 loop: CASSRSGGETYEQYF. Here the CDR3 DNA reads TGTGCCAGCAGCCGCAGCGGGGGGGAAACCTACGAGCAGTACTTC. The entire variable domain, with the rest obtained from reference TRBV7-2 and TRBJ2-7, is as follows: GAGVSQSPSNKVTEKGKDVELRCDPISGHTALYWYRQSLGQGLEFLIYFQGNSAPDKSGLPSDRFSAERTGGSVSTLTIQRTQQEDSAVYLCASSRSGGETYEQYFGPGTRLTVT.

This clonotype has a handful of counts. The chain uses TRBV6-1 and TRBJ2-2; D ambiguous. V gave up 7 bases and J gave up 0 bases, with 9 bases separating them. The CDR3 is 14 residues long. The germline CDR1 and CDR2 sequences are MNHNS and SASEGT. This CDR3 reads CASKKRPNTGELFF. CDR3 DNA: TGTGCCAGCAAGAAGCGCCCGAACACCGGGGAGCTGTTTTTT.

This clonotype was seen a handful of times. V is TRBV5-6 and J is TRBJ2-5, with D hard to call. V lost 1 base and J lost 2, with 9 bases in between. In germline, CDR1 is SGHDT, CDR2 YYEEEE. The CDR3 has 14 amino acids. CDR3 nucleotide sequence: TGTGCCAGCAGCTTGAGAGGATTGCAAGAGACCCAGTACTTC. As protein: CASSLRGLQETQYF.

This clonotype was recorded a few times. The chain carries TRBV6-1 and TRBJ2-3; 11 bases line up with TRBD2. The germline gives CDR1 MNHNS, CDR2 SASEGT. With 6 bases clipped from V and 6 bases from J, the junction kept 14 bases outside the gene matches. The CDR3 loop spans 17 amino acids. The CDR3 loop is CASSLRETSGRGDTQYF. CDR3 DNA sequence: TGTGCCAGCAGCCTAAGGGAAACTAGCGGGAGAGGGGATACGCAGTATTTT.

J is TRBJ1-1 and V is TRBV2; 9 bases agree with TRBD1. V was clipped by 1 base and J by 6 bases; unmatched bases: 9. The CDR3 runs to 16 residues. Per the germline V gene, CDR1 is SNHLY and CDR2 is FYNNEI. CDR3 nucleotide sequence: TGTGCCAGCAGTGAAGAAGGGACAGGGAGGGTAGCTGAAGCTTTCTTT. Translation: CASSEEGTGRVAEAFF.

This clonotype was detected ten times or more. The chain is built from TRBV5-5 and TRBJ1-6, with 8 nucleotides matching TRBD1. The germline CDR1 and CDR2 sequences are SGHKS and YYEKEE (reference sequence). V gave up 3 bases and J gave up 7 bases; unmatched junction bases: 9. The CDR3 runs 16 residues. The DNA for the CDR3 is TGTGCCAGCAGCTCTGACAGGGGTGGGTCGAATTCACCCCTCCACTTT. Its translation: CASSSDRGGSNSPLHF.

This clonotype was detected ten times or more. This sequence joins TRBV12-3 or TRBV12-4 and TRBJ1-2, with a weak D call TRBD1 (5 bases). With 10 bases removed from V and 4 bases from J, the gap between germline ends came to 16 bases. This CDR3 region has 13 residues. The CDR3 protein is CATEDKTSYGYTF. The CDR3 bases are TGTGCCACCGAGGACAAAACCTCCTATGGCTACACCTTC.

This chain connects TRBV4-1 to TRBJ2-2; no clear D gene. Germline assignment: CDR1 MGHRA and CDR2 YSYEKL. V gave up 4 bases and J gave up 6 bases, with 12 bases separating them. The CDR3 is 14 amino acids. CDR3 in amino acids: CASSPPRPPGELFF. CDR3 sequence (DNA): TGCGCCAGCAGCCCCCCGAGACCCCCCGGGGAGCTGTTTTTT.

The genes are TRBV6-2 or TRBV6-3 and TRBJ2-7, with 7 bases lining up with TRBD2. V trimming: 0 bases; J trimming: 6 bases; junction bases outside the gene matches: 8. The CDR3 sequence is 15 residues long. Germline V CDR1 and CDR2: MNHEY, SVGEGT. The CDR3 bases are TGTGCCAGCAGTTACTCGGAGACTAGCTCTACCGAGCAGTACTTC. This translates into CASSYSETSSTEQYF.

For this clonotype: A read error may explain this, as a much larger clone is one base away. The rearrangement uses TRBV29-1 and TRBJ2-5; TRBD1 matches 7 bases. CDR1 and CDR2 (germline): SQVTM, ANQGSEA. CDR3 length: 12 residues. This CDR3 reads CSVWDSQENQYF. The CDR3 nucleotides are TGCAGCGTGTGGGACAGCCAAGAGAACCAGTACTTC. Based on the CDR3 plus reference TRBV29-1 and TRBJ2-5, the full variable domain is SAVISQKPSRDICQRGTSLTIQCQVDSQVTMMFWYRQQPGQSLTLIATANQGSEATYESGFVIDKFPISRPNLTFSTLTVSNMSPEDSSIYLCSVWDSQENQYFGPGTRLLVL.

The chain carries TRBV5-1 and TRBJ2-7; D ambiguous. The CDR3 contains 14 residues. Germline values: CDR1 SGHRS, CDR2 YFSETQ. V lost 0 bases and J lost 0, with 7 bases in between. The CDR3 reads CASSLEELSYEQYF. CDR3 DNA: TGCGCCAGCAGCTTGGAAGAGCTCTCCTACGAGCAGTACTTC.

The chain carries TRBV5-1 and TRBJ2-7; D may match TRBD1 or TRBD2 (6 bases each). V was pared by 4 bases and J by 6 bases, with 17 bases between. Per the germline V gene, CDR1 is SGHRS and CDR2 is YFSETQ. There are 14 residues in the CDR3. The CDR3 is CASSQQGGGVEQYF. CDR3 sequence (DNA): TGCGCCAGCAGCCAACAGGGAGGTGGAGTCGAGCAGTACTTC.

This clonotype was observed at least ten times. This chain connects TRBV9 to TRBJ2-7; 8 positions match TRBD2. V trimming: 1 base; J trimming: 2 bases; junction bases outside the gene matches: 5. This CDR3 comprises 15 residues. Germline V gene lookup returns CDR1 SGDLS and CDR2 YYNGEE. In DNA, the CDR3 is TGTGCCAGCAGCGTAAGCTCGGGAGGGGCCTACGAGCAGTACTTC. Protein product: CASSVSSGGAYEQYF. Filled out from reference TRBV9 and TRBJ2-7, the complete variable domain reads DSGVTQTPKHLITATGQRVTLRCSPRSGDLSVYWYQQSLDQGLQFLIQYYNGEERAKGNILERFSAQQFPDLHSELNLSSLELGDSALYFCASSVSSGGAYEQYFGPGTRLTVT.

This chain joins TRBV5-5 and TRBJ2-1; a weak D match, TRBD2 (6 bases). The CDR3 totals 15 residues. With 4 bases removed from V and 6 bases from J, the gap between germline ends came to 17 bases. Germline assignment: CDR1 SGHKS and CDR2 YYEKEE (reference sequence). In DNA form, the CDR3 reads TGTGCCAGCAGCCCCTGGTTGGCCGGGGGCAATGAGCAGTTCTTC. This gives the protein CASSPWLAGGNEQFF.

This sequence joins TRBV27 and TRBJ2-7, with unresolved D. V was pared by 3 bases and J by 5 bases, with 11 bases between. The CDR3 runs 13 residues. The V gene's germline CDR1 is MNHEY and CDR2 SMNVEV (reference sequence). The CDR3 bases are TGTGCCAGCAGTTTTGCCGGGTTCGACGAGCAGTACTTC. It specifies CASSFAGFDEQYF.

This clonotype was found a few times. The chain has TRBV5-1 and TRBJ2-1; 8 bases fit TRBD2. Germline assignment: CDR1 SGHRS and CDR2 YFSETQ. The junction had 8 bases not matched to a gene; V was cut back by 6 bases and J by 9 bases. The CDR3 covers 13 residues. CDR3 residues: CASTGLEVGEQFF. The CDR3 DNA reads as TGCGCCAGCACGGGACTAGAAGTCGGTGAGCAGTTCTTC.

This clonotype was found a few times. J is TRBJ2-1 and V is TRBV29-1; the match to TRBD1 covers 7 bases. CDR1 is SQVTM, CDR2 ANQGSEA, per germline. The CDR3 has 15 residues. V lost 1 base and J lost 5; bases outside the gene matches: 8. The DNA for the CDR3 is TGCAGCGTTGAAGGCGCCCGGGACAGAAACAATGAGCAGTTCTTC. It translates to CSVEGARDRNNEQFF.